The rows below give T cell receptor beta chains drawn from one sample of a study of T cells in Graves' hyperthyroidism and ophthalmopathy. One entry per CDR3 protein, called by TCRdb with MiXCR from the multiplex PCR reads. The repertoire holds 270,000 or so distinct CDR3 sequences, with 20% to 25% as singletons. The specimen was blood. The receptors come from a man aged 35 to 55 with Graves' hyperthyroidism that later progressed to Graves' ophthalmopathy. The CDR3 runs from the conserved cysteine through the conserved F or W. The D gene is left open where the match is weak. Rows give clone size only sometimes, using once, few, many, or a class for an expanded clone.

v_call	clone_size	j_call	cdr3_length	d_call	cdr3_nt	cdr3_aa
TRBV9	many	TRBJ2-2	17	TRBD2	TGTGCCAGCAGCGGAAATAGCGGGAGGGCCCTAACCGGGGAGCTGTTTTTT	CASSGNSGRALTGELFF
TRBV12-3/TRBV12-4	many	TRBJ1-2	13	.	TGTGCCAGCGGGGACGGAGCTAACTATGGCTACACCTTC	CASGDGANYGYTF
TRBV15	few	TRBJ2-2	15	.	TGTGCCACCAGCAGAGGGGACGGACCCACCTGGGAGCTGTTTTTT	CATSRGDGPTWELFF
TRBV28	.	TRBJ2-7	17	.	TGTGCCAGCAGTCTTCGGTTGGGGCGGGCAGGGACCTACGAGCAGTACTTC	CASSLRLGRAGTYEQYF
TRBV30	.	TRBJ1-1	14	.	TGTGCCTGGAGTGTAATGGGAGTGGGAACTGAAGCTTTCTTT	CAWSVMGVGTEAFF
TRBV15	many	TRBJ1-1	13	.	TGTGCCACCAGCAGAGATCCAGAATTTAAAGCTTTCTTT	CATSRDPEFKAFF
TRBV6-5	many	TRBJ1-1	14	.	TGTGCCAGCAGTTATAGTACGGGAAACACTGAAGCTTTCTTT	CASSYSTGNTEAFF
TRBV11-2	.	TRBJ1-1	12	.	TGTGCCAGCAGCTTTGACACCTTTGAAGCTTTCTTT	CASSFDTFEAFF
TRBV12-3/TRBV12-4	.	TRBJ1-3	14	TRBD1	TGTGCCAGCAGAGGACAGGGCTCTGGAAACACCATATATTTT	CASRGQGSGNTIYF
TRBV11-2	many	TRBJ2-7	16	.	TGTGCCAGCAGCTTAAGTAGGACCTTCCGGGCCTACGAGCAGTACTTC	CASSLSRTFRAYEQYF
TRBV5-1	many	TRBJ2-5	12	.	TGCGCCAGCAGGGGTAGAGAAGAGACCCAGTACTTC	CASRGREETQYF
TRBV6-5	.	TRBJ1-1	16	.	TGTGCCAGCAGTTTATCCCTTGGTTTAGGAGACACTGAAGCTTTCTTT	CASSLSLGLGDTEAFF
TRBV28	.	TRBJ2-5	16	TRBD2	TGTGCCAGCAGCTTTGGTCTAGCGGGAGGGCGACAGACCCAGTACTTC	CASSFGLAGGRQTQYF
TRBV18	many	TRBJ1-5	14	.	TGTGCCAGCTCAGACAGGCCGAGCGATCAGCCCCAGCATTTT	CASSDRPSDQPQHF
TRBV2	many	TRBJ2-5	15	.	TGTGCCAGCAGTGAAGGCCCTGGAAATGGGGAGACCCAGTACTTC	CASSEGPGNGETQYF
TRBV10-3	many	TRBJ2-5	19	TRBD1	TGTGCCATCAGTGACGAATCCGGGCAGGGGGCGTCGAGGCAAGAGACCCAGTACTTC	CAISDESGQGASRQETQYF
TRBV28	many	TRBJ1-2	13	TRBD1	TGTGCCAGTTGTACAGGGGGCGGCTATGGCTACACCTTC	CASCTGGGYGYTF
TRBV9	few	TRBJ2-1	19	.	TGTGCCAGCAGCGTAGAAGGGCCGGGCGGCGGGCAGTCCTACAATGAGCAGTTCTTC	CASSVEGPGGGQSYNEQFF
TRBV29-1	many	TRBJ1-2	12	.	TGCAGCGTTGCATCGGCCGCTGATGGCTACACCTTC	CSVASAADGYTF
TRBV28	many	TRBJ2-5	11	.	TGTGCCAGCAGCTCCGGGGAGACCCAGTACTTC	CASSSGETQYF
TRBV27	many	TRBJ2-3	16	.	TGTGCCAGCAGTTTATTTGAGAGTAGGAGCGCAGATACGCAGTATTTT	CASSLFESRSADTQYF
TRBV10-2	many	TRBJ1-1	16	.	TGCGCCAGCAGTGAGCTGAGGACAGCTATGAACACTGAAGCTTTCTTT	CASSELRTAMNTEAFF
TRBV28	many	TRBJ2-5	14	.	TGTGCCAGCAGTTTATTTCCGGGGCGAGAGACCCAGTACTTC	CASSLFPGRETQYF
TRBV20-1	many	TRBJ2-7	20	.	TGCAGTGCCCACGGACAGGGGTCACCGGGACTAGGGATCGTAGCCTACGAGCAGTACTTC	CSAHGQGSPGLGIVAYEQYF
TRBV12-3/TRBV12-4	.	TRBJ2-7	18	TRBD1	TGTGCCAGCAGTTTAGCCCGGCGACAGGGCAAGTTCTCCTACGAGCAGTACTTC	CASSLARRQGKFSYEQYF
TRBV28	many	TRBJ2-7	11	.	TGTGCCAGCAGCCTTCGTTTCGAGCAGTACTTC	CASSLRFEQYF
TRBV28	many	TRBJ2-2	14	.	TGTGCCAGCAGTTTAATAGATTTAACCGGGGAGCTGTTTTTT	CASSLIDLTGELFF
TRBV10-1	.	TRBJ2-4	19	.	TGCGCCAGCAGTGAGTCGATCTACGGGCGGAGGGATCCCAAAAACATTCAGTACTTC	CASSESIYGRRDPKNIQYF
TRBV29-1	few	TRBJ2-7	15	.	TGCAGCGTTGAGGGACCAATAGGGGCAGGCGGCGAGCAGTACTTC	CSVEGPIGAGGEQYF
TRBV28	.	TRBJ1-2	15	TRBD1	TGTGCCAGCAGTTCATCCGGGACAGGGACGGGAGGCTACACCTTC	CASSSSGTGTGGYTF